The source of this T cell receptor beta chain is a study of cytomegalovirus exposure and HLA in healthy donors. Findings of the study overall: After further analysis at a later stage, roughly 16,000 TCR beta sequences were associated with HLA alleles at 0.05 false discovery rate. Associated with cytomegalovirus, according to the listing, were about 160 TCR beta chains.

13 Jbeta primers and 60 Vbeta primers were used for the PCR. Profiled with immunoSEQ multiplex PCR; TCRdb holds only in-frame clones, not every one. The data contain 120,000 to 150,000 clones, about 75% of them singletons. Remarks on this clone: The antigen is not known.

V was pared by 0 bases and J by 0 bases, with 3 bases of the junction left unmatched. The germline CDR1 and CDR2 sequences are SGHTA and FQGNSA. This CDR3 spans 17 amino acids. The genes are TRBV7-2 and TRBJ2-4, with 9 bases identical to TRBD2. The sequence derives from a young man in good health and CMV-seronegative. The sequenced material came from PBMCs. CDR3 region: CASSLAASGIAKNIQYF. The CDR3 DNA reads TGTGCCAGCAGCTTAGCGGCTAGCGGGATAGCCAAAAACATTCAGTACTTC.